This T cell receptor beta chain was recorded in a study of T cells expressing NK-cell markers. Overall study results and limits: HCMV specificity was not established for the expanded NKG2C+ T cell clones. These clonotypes additionally ranked first within the CD3+CD56-NKG2C+ fraction of four donors.

For each CDR3 protein, TCRdb gives one entry from its re-call of the 5' RACE reads, without DNA. This sample's table has some 150,000 distinct CDR3 sequences. A note on this clonotype: Its antigen is not known.

Germline assignment: CDR1 WNHNN and CDR2 SYGVQD (reference sequence). The CDR3 runs to 16 residues. The TCR was taken from a woman aged 50 to 60 in good health. Sequenced sample: blood T cells: a sorted CD56 or NKG2C T cell subset, CD4+ or CD8+ T cells, or bulk PBMC T cells (not recorded which). The chain employs TRBV10-1 and TRBJ2-2; no DNA is available, so the TRBD2 call from TCRdb remains unchecked. The chain's CDR3 is CASSELAGTNTGELFF.